A selection of T cell receptor beta chains follows, all from one sample in a study of PD-1 blockade in mismatch repair-deficient tumors. Here immunoSEQ multiplex PCR was the method, and the copy in TCRdb shows in-frame clones only, minus some. The sample shows about 51,000 clones, 81% of them seen only once. Sequenced here: peripheral blood, sampled about 20 weeks after starting pembrolizumab. The source of these receptors is an adult with mismatch repair-deficient cancer. CDR3s include the opening cysteine and the closing phenylalanine or tryptophan. D genes are given only for firm matches.

d_call j_call v_call cdr3_aa
- TRBJ2-7 TRBV15 CATSRASGPRSYEQYF
TRBD1 TRBJ1-5 TRBV28 CASPPGQGVNPNQPQHF
TRBD1 TRBJ1-1 TRBV19 CASSSTGDTEAFF
- TRBJ1-2 TRBV14 CASSQFDRHGYTF
TRBD2 TRBJ2-7 TRBV25-1 CATKGLAGETYEQYF
TRBD2 TRBJ2-5 TRBV5-1 CASSLWGDWTSGTLETQYF
TRBD2 TRBJ2-2 TRBV6-5 CASSYSPSGTGELFF
TRBD2 TRBJ2-7 TRBV7-3 CASSSNPPGREVYF
TRBD1 TRBJ1-1 TRBV19 CASSITGVFSTEAFF
- TRBJ2-7 TRBV10-2 CARPSGDSYEQYF
- TRBJ1-2 TRBV6-6 CASQGDYGYTF
- TRBJ2-1 TRBV7-2 CASSSRTGVAYNEQFF
TRBD2 TRBJ2-2 TRBV7-9 CASSISGGLAVKNTGELFF
- TRBJ2-5 TRBV7-9 CASSTHWASDQETQYF
- TRBJ1-3 TRBV29-1 CSVQSDSGNTIYF
- TRBJ2-7 TRBV7-2 CASSSLYEQYF
- TRBJ2-7 TRBV18 CASSTGWVRQYF
TRBD1 TRBJ2-7 TRBV7-8 CASSWKQGAGEQYF
TRBD2 TRBJ2-5 TRBV5-1 CASSENSGRGETQYF
- TRBJ1-4 TRBV4-2 CASSLDEMEKLFF
TRBD2 TRBJ2-1 TRBV5-5 CASSLLAGVLNEQFF
TRBD2 TRBJ2-3 TRBV28 CASDGGRTDTQYF
- TRBJ1-2 TRBV21-1 CASSIPRQGEVPGYTF
- TRBJ2-5 TRBV9 CASSVDQGQQETQYF
- TRBJ1-1 TRBV4-1 CASSQESYTEAFF
- TRBJ2-7 TRBV19 CASKPGDSSYEQYF
- TRBJ2-2 TRBV28 CASSFPSSGELFF
- TRBJ2-3 TRBV6-5 CASSQYPSTDTQYF
TRBD2 TRBJ2-5 TRBV19 CASSILAGGEETQYF
TRBD2 TRBJ2-7 TRBV5-1 CASSLGGVTSGAQYF
- TRBJ2-3 TRBV5-4 CASSPGASTDTQYF
- TRBJ2-1 TRBV11-2 CASSLGWEYDNEQFF
TRBD2 TRBJ2-3 TRBV11-3 CASSPRGTDTQYF